The rows below give T cell receptor beta chains drawn from one sample of a study of technical replicates of blood from several donors. Method: immunoSEQ multiplex PCR; TCRdb's copy keeps in-frame clones and lacks some. The data show under 110,000 clones, around 96% seen once. Sequencing was done on a sample of T cells isolated from PBMCs. Receptors were obtained from a human donor in good health. Both conserved end residues are trimmed from each CDR3. A D gene is named only where the DNA matches it firmly.

V: TRBV5-1; J: TRBJ2-5; D: TRBD1; CDR3: ASSLAGGVETQY
V: TRBV14; J: TRBJ1-1; D: .; CDR3: ASSQGSHTEAF
V: TRBV4-1; J: TRBJ2-3; D: TRBD1; CDR3: ASSSPKPGQGSDTQY
V: TRBV19; J: TRBJ1-1; D: TRBD1; CDR3: ASSTRDRNTEAF
V: TRBV6-6; J: TRBJ1-5; D: .; CDR3: ASNSAGTFNQPQH
V: TRBV7-2; J: TRBJ1-1; D: .; CDR3: ASSLAYMNTEAF
V: TRBV11-3; J: TRBJ2-1; D: TRBD2; CDR3: ASSSPAGSSF
V: TRBV7-6; J: TRBJ2-1; D: .; CDR3: ASSHPRGRTYNEQF
V: TRBV29-1; J: TRBJ2-3; D: TRBD1; CDR3: SVTDRGLTTDTQY
V: TRBV14; J: TRBJ1-2; D: TRBD1; CDR3: ASSAGTGDGYGYT